This T cell receptor (beta chain) derives from a study of blood T cell repertoires in COVID-19. The CDR3 extends over 11 amino acids. Germline assignment: CDR1 DFQATT and CDR2 SNEGSKA (reference sequence). V was clipped by 3 bases and J by 5 bases, with 5 bases between them. The method was immunoSEQ multiplex PCR; TCRdb's version includes in-frame clones alone and lacks a portion of them. The profile covers about 240,000 clones, with over 65% appearing a single time and around 3.4% taken by the ten largest. Source material: peripheral blood. The chain employs TRBV20-1 and TRBJ2-1; D is ambiguous. The sequence came from a woman over 75 with acute or convalescent COVID-19. CDR3 protein: CSASPDNEQFF. The CDR3 nucleotides read TGCAGTGCTAGTCCGGACAATGAGCAGTTCTTC.